What follows are 21 T cell receptor beta chains derived from one specimen sequenced in a study of cytomegalovirus exposure and HLA in healthy donors (dated by TCRdb to 2017 to 2019). To prepare the library, the immunoSEQ multiplex PCR assay was applied. For the multiplex PCR, a mixture combining 60 forward primers for TCR Vbeta segments and 13 reverse primers for TCR Jbeta segments was used. The clones in this table, taken by TCRdb from immuneACCESS, are in-frame only. Not every clone is retained; where verified, under half of the shortfall comes from an unresolved V gene, and the cause of the rest is unknown. Recorded for this sample are about 140,000 clones; more than 70% of them occurred a single time. The ten most abundant clones make up about 3.1% of the sample. The source material was PBMCs. These receptor sequences come from a male donor in good health and CMV-seronegative.

The rearrangement links TRBV29-1 to TRBJ2-7; D is unclear. The CDR3 sequence is 12 residues long. The germline CDR1 and CDR2 sequences are SQVTM and ANQGSEA. V was cut by 4 bases and J by 5 bases, with 12 bases left in between. Here the CDR3 reads CSVGSRSDEQYF. CDR3 nucleotide sequence: TGCAGCGTTGGGTCTCGGAGCGACGAGCAGTACTTC.

This rearrangement joins TRBV11-3 to TRBJ2-2; no firm D call. The V gene lost 8 bases and the J gene lost 2 bases, with 9 bases spanning the gap. Germline V lookup: CDR1 SGHNT, CDR2 YENEEA. CDR3 length: 13 residues. As DNA, the CDR3 is TGTGCCAGCGGAGACGGTAACACCGGGGAGCTGTTTTTT. Its translation is CASGDGNTGELFF.

This chain uses TRBV7-9 with TRBJ2-7, with 11 nucleotides matching TRBD2. With 4 bases clipped from V and 0 bases from J, the junction kept 5 bases outside the gene matches. Germline values: CDR1 SEHNR, CDR2 FQNEAQ (reference sequence). This CDR3 is 16 amino acids long. CDR3 sequence: CASSSFSGGASYEQYF. CDR3 DNA: TGTGCCAGCAGCTCTTTTAGCGGGGGGGCCTCCTACGAGCAGTACTTC.

The chain links TRBV7-3 to TRBJ1-2; 7 bases agree with TRBD1. CDR3 length: 13 residues. CDR1 SGHTA and CDR2 FQGTGA come from the germline V gene. V shed 5 bases and J 3 bases; nucleotides not matched to a gene: 3. The CDR3: CASSQGGDYGYTF. The CDR3 DNA is TGTGCCAGCAGCCAAGGGGGCGACTATGGCTACACCTTC.

V and J are TRBV29-1 and TRBJ1-1, with 8 bases that match TRBD1. Germline-derived CDR1 and CDR2 are SQVTM and ANQGSEA. The trim removed 6 bases at V and 2 bases at J, leaving 8 bases unmatched. The CDR3 length is 14 residues. DNA for the CDR3: TGCAGCGTAGTCCCGGGACAGGTAAACACTGAAGCTTTCTTT. Its protein is CSVVPGQVNTEAFF.

This chain uses TRBV7-6 with TRBJ2-3; possibly TRBD1 for D (5 bases). This CDR3 is 14 amino acids long. The germline V gene encodes CDR1 SGHVS and CDR2 FNYEAQ. The V and J ends lost 5 bases and 6 bases respectively, with 15 bases between them. As DNA, the CDR3 is TGTGCCAGCAGCCCCGGAGCAGGGTACGATACGCAGTATTTT. Its protein is CASSPGAGYDTQYF.

The V gene is TRBV28, the J gene TRBJ1-1, with TRBD1 matching 7 bases. The CDR3 runs to 14 residues. Germline assignment: CDR1 MDHEN and CDR2 SYDVKM. V shed 3 bases and J 7 bases; nucleotides not matched to a gene: 8. CDR3 residues: CASSFTGTAFEAFF. The CDR3 DNA follows: TGTGCCAGCAGTTTTACCGGGACAGCATTTGAAGCTTTCTTT.

This clone was detected a few times. J is TRBJ2-1 and V is TRBV4-1; 10 bases match TRBD2. This CDR3 spans 15 amino acids. The germline gives CDR1 MGHRA, CDR2 YSYEKL. J lost 9 bases, V lost 2 bases, and 7 bases had no gene match. CDR3 region: CASSQLISGRPEQFF. CDR3 bases: TGCGCCAGCAGCCAACTTATTAGCGGGAGGCCTGAGCAGTTCTTC.

The gene calls are TRBV4-3 and TRBJ2-2; TRBD2 matches 13 bases. The germline V gene encodes CDR1 LGHNA and CDR2 YSLEER. V lost 2 bases, J lost 7 bases, and 10 bases stayed unmatched. The CDR3 extends over 18 amino acids. CDR3 coding DNA: TGCGCCAGCAGCCAATGGACTAGCGGGAGTGTTCGTGGCGGGGAGCTGTTTTTT. It codes for CASSQWTSGSVRGGELFF.

The chain employs TRBV2 and TRBJ2-7, with D tentatively TRBD2 (5 bases). The length of the CDR3 is 13 residues. V dropped 8 bases and J dropped 2 bases, with 13 bases sitting between them. The germline CDR1 and CDR2 sequences are SNHLY and FYNNEI. CDR3 loop: CASWKGAPYEQYF. Written as DNA, the CDR3 is TGTGCCAGCTGGAAGGGAGCGCCCTACGAGCAGTACTTC.

The rearrangement uses TRBV14 and TRBJ1-6, with 8 bases lining up with TRBD1. J was trimmed by 9 bases and V by 1 base; bases with no gene match: 11. Germline values: CDR1 SGHDN, CDR2 FVKESK. The CDR3 sequence is 17 residues long. CDR3 nucleotides: TGTGCCAGCAGCCAAGCCCTATCCAGGGGGCGAGGTTCACCCCTCCACTTT. This codes for CASSQALSRGRGSPLHF.

The chain links TRBV7-2 to TRBJ1-2, with D perhaps matching TRBD1 (6 bases). V dropped 7 bases and J dropped 0 bases, with 12 bases sitting between them. The CDR3 contains 14 residues. The V gene's germline CDR1 is SGHTA and CDR2 FQGNSA. The CDR3 DNA reads as TGTGCCAGCACGCGCGACAGGACTAACTATGGCTACACCTTC. This sequence encodes CASTRDRTNYGYTF.

This sequence joins TRBV7-3 and TRBJ2-2; 8 bases line up with TRBD1. This CDR3 region has 14 residues. V lost 0 bases to trimming and J lost 6 bases; unmatched junction nucleotides: 0. Germline V CDR1 and CDR2: SGHTA, FQGTGA. The CDR3 spells CASSLTTGAGELFF. The CDR3 DNA follows: TGTGCCAGCAGCTTAACGACAGGGGCCGGGGAGCTGTTTTTT.

As to this clone: An end of the junction differs from the germline gene, which may be a read error. The chain employs TRBV7-2 and TRBJ1-2; D gene uncertain. Germline CDR1 and CDR2: SGHTA and FQGNSA. CDR3 length: 15 residues. The CDR3 DNA reads as TGTGCCAGCAACTTAGCCGTAGAGTCTAACTATGGCTACACCTTC. Protein sequence: CASNLAVESNYGYTF.

This chain links TRBV7-2 with TRBJ1-1; 9 nucleotides agree with TRBD1. The CDR3 runs to 14 residues. Germline CDR1 reads SGHTA; CDR2 reads FQGNSA. J gave up 3 bases and V 5 bases, and 4 bases lay outside the gene matches. Here the CDR3 reads CASSTGTGHTEAFF. The CDR3 DNA reads as TGTGCCAGCAGCACCGGGACAGGGCACACTGAAGCTTTCTTT. The full variable domain, completed using reference TRBV7-2 and TRBJ1-1, is GAGVSQSPSNKVTEKGKDVELRCDPISGHTALYWYRQSLGQGLEFLIYFQGNSAPDKSGLPSDRFSAERTGGSVSTLTIQRTQQEDSAVYLCASSTGTGHTEAFFGQGTRLTVV.

The V call is TRBV18, the J call TRBJ2-2, with 14 bases fitting TRBD2. This CDR3 contains 18 residues. J gave up 1 base and V 6 bases, and 7 bases lay outside the gene matches. Per the germline V gene, CDR1 is KGHSH and CDR2 is LQKENI. CDR3 sequence: CASSKTGTSGRNTGELFF. CDR3 DNA: TGTGCCAGCTCCAAGACCGGGACTAGCGGGAGGAACACCGGGGAGCTGTTTTTT.

The chain uses TRBV7-8 and TRBJ2-1; 8 nucleotides agree with TRBD1. The germline V gene encodes CDR1 SGHVS and CDR2 FQNEAQ. The CDR3 is 15 residues long. The J segment lost 1 base and the V segment lost 10 bases, leaving 9 bases of the junction unmatched. The chain's CDR3 is CATGQGAWSYNEQFF. DNA for the CDR3: TGTGCCACCGGGCAGGGGGCATGGTCCTACAATGAGCAGTTCTTC.

This clone was observed once. CDR3 region: CASSESSVAGYTF. In nucleotides, the CDR3 is TGTGCCAGCAGTGAATCTTCCGTGGCCGGCTACACCTTC. The chain joins TRBV2 to TRBJ1-2; D ambiguous. Trimming took 2 bases from V and 8 from J, leaving 12 bases between them. There are 13 residues in the CDR3. Germline assignment: CDR1 SNHLY and CDR2 FYNNEI.

The rearrangement joins TRBV20-1 to TRBJ1-2, with a weak D call TRBD1 (6 bases). Deletions cut 4 bases from V and 5 bases from J, with 8 bases between. The CDR3 has 11 amino acids. CDR1 is DFQATT and CDR2 is SNEGSKA in the germline V gene (reference sequence). The DNA of the CDR3 is TGCAGTGCTAACAGGGATTATGGCTACACCTTC. Its protein product is CSANRDYGYTF.

V and J are TRBV28 and TRBJ2-2; TRBD2 matches 7 bases. The ends lost 6 bases at V and 9 bases at J; junction bases unmatched: 1. CDR1 is MDHEN and CDR2 is SYDVKM in the germline V gene. The CDR3 totals 11 residues. CDR3 protein: CASSGRRELFF. CDR3 in DNA: TGTGCCAGCAGCGGGAGGCGGGAGCTGTTTTTT.

This clone appeared once. V usage is TRBV5-8 and J usage is TRBJ2-1; 9 bases are shared with TRBD2. Per germline, CDR1 SGHTS and CDR2 YDEGEE. This CDR3 is built from 15 residues. V shed 0 bases, J shed 6 bases, and the junction held 4 bases outside the gene matches. CDR3 in DNA: TGTGCCAGCAGCTTGGGGGAAGCGGGGGGCAATGAGCAGTTCTTC. Its protein product is CASSLGEAGGNEQFF.